This entry features one TCR beta chain sequence. In the original processing: From reference gene primer amplification, estimates of nucleated cell counts were derived. Generated by immunoSEQ multiplex PCR, the TCRdb table keeps only in-frame clones and is missing some. From that table come the V and J calls and clone size; the DNA was used to work out D and trimming. This sample has 150,000 or so clones, with approximately 84% found just once. These data originate in a study of blood T cell repertoires in COVID-19. Study-wide background: Both acute and convalescent COVID-19 samples were obtained from the United States, Italy and Spain. PBMCs, B-cell-depleted T cells, or T cells were the source of the cDNA or gDNA that made up the material.

The V end was cut by 4 bases, the J end by 6 bases, with 16 bases between. The length of the CDR3 is 15 residues. Per the germline V gene, CDR1 is MGHRA and CDR2 is YSYEKL. This TCR was recovered from a human donor in a cohort sampled during active COVID-19. Sequencing was performed on peripheral blood. The V call is TRBV4-1, the J call TRBJ2-1, with D perhaps TRBD2 (6 bases). Written as DNA, the CDR3 is TGCGCCAGCAGCCCCCCTGGGGGGATGGGCAATGAGCAGTTCTTC. Its translation: CASSPPGGMGNEQFF.